This TCR beta chain was found in a study of T-cell memory formation after mild COVID-19. Study-level results: Pre-infection memory showed some responding clones, and this suggested that cross-reactive memory joined. The main location of contracting CD4+ clones was CM and EM, and that of contracting CD8+ clones was EMRA.

This clonotype was counted a few times. The target antigen is unknown. TCRdb independently ran MiXCR on the 5' RACE reads; one entry per CDR3 protein. The data show about 290,000 distinct CDR3 sequences, with about 15% seen just once and 20% to 25% held by the top ten. This CDR3 is 14 amino acids long. Germline loops: CDR1 SGHVS, CDR2 FNYEAQ. The V and J ends lost 3 bases and 6 bases respectively, with 11 bases between them. The sequenced sample consisted of PBMCs or a T cell subset sorted from them (not recorded which). The sequence derives from a man aged 18 to 30 who had mild COVID-19 (a few samples of this study predate the infection). Cell type and time point are not known. The genes are TRBV7-6 and TRBJ2-2; D unresolved. The CDR3 reads CASSLGNLAGELFF. The CDR3 nucleotides are TGTGCCAGCAGCTTGGGGAATCTCGCCGGGGAGCTGTTTTTT.